What follows describes a single T cell receptor (beta chain). There is no known antigen for this receptor. The input lacks base qualities; no much larger clone sits a single base away. The source of the sample is a study of cytomegalovirus exposure and HLA in healthy donors (dated by TCRdb to the late 2010s). Describing the broader study: In an earlier analysis of under 750 of the donors, under 300 Gb of sequence data and 117 million unique TCR beta sequences from about 179 million T cells were reported. The study used immunosequencing to profile the T cell repertoires of approximately 630 subjects and linked those repertoires to cytomegalovirus serostatus. Rather than using new phenotypic data, the later analysis identified candidate immune exposures from TCR beta sequences and from how often those sequences occurred across donors. Besides the first cohort of roughly 700 subjects, a separate validation cohort made up of over 95 different subjects was used. An early release that covered fewer than 750 HLA-typed donors contained approximately 300 gigabases of sequencing data and tens of millions of unique TCR sequences. Four to six DR-DQ haplotypes were handled as single units for association and clustering because linkage in the cohort was strong. High-throughput TCR immunosequencing, statistical association of individual TCRs with disease status, and machine learning were combined to predict cytomegalovirus infection status. An earlier analysis of 500 to 750 of the donors applied high-throughput TCR beta sequencing to assess whether each TCR beta V gene segment acted as functional or pseudogenic. Every repertoire in the discovery cohort had been generated on one and the same sequencing platform. To study patterns of TCR occurrence, a later analysis re-analyzed previously published TCR beta repertoires from hundreds of donors and added high-resolution HLA genotyping. Among about 390 genotyped donors of the cohort, an average of approximately 240,000 unique TCR beta nucleotide sequences were sequenced per donor, roughly a sixth of them non-productive. Donor age, sex, ethnicity and CMV serostatus were compiled alongside the repertoire data. The study was designed to test whether signatures of past pathogen exposure could be identified by cataloging public T cell receptors. Genome-wide SNP genotypes for about three fifths of the roughly 670 donors were used in a later genetic analysis, which treated that subset as a discovery cohort. The genetic ancestry cluster associated with self-reported Caucasian donors included roughly four fifths of the roughly 410 genotyped donors. The number of typed donors differed by locus: about 629-630 for A, B, C, DRB1 and DQB1; 500 to 550 for DQA1; some 590 for DPA1; and around 490 for DPB1. HLA typing covered class I and class II loci at four-digit resolution. Overall study outcomes, separate from this receptor: Some IMGT-functional V segments, including TRBV6-2 and TRBV6-3, could not be told apart with the 87-base-pair reads, so those segments were excluded. In vitro tests confirmed that a few of the cytomegalovirus-associated TCR beta chains recognize cytomegalovirus antigens. Across donors, most TCR sequences were observed very rarely, whereas some public TCRs were present in many individuals. Presence/absence analyses assumed roughly uniform sequencing depth across donors, an assumption that may not hold. Because counts were too low, 15 to 20 rarely observed V segments, including chromosome 9 orphons, were excluded from the earlier analysis of around 640 of the donors. Cytomegalovirus status was reported to be diagnosed by the classifier with high specificity and sensitivity in both the original and validation cohorts. Most CMV-associated TCR beta chains appeared to be HLA-restricted in a later analysis, and the HLA associations seemed to be driven largely by CMV exposure. A later analysis associated approximately 17,000 TCR beta sequences with specific HLA alleles at a false discovery rate of 0.05. Linkage disequilibrium might explain the correlated functional status among segregating V segments, but an unknown experimental factor could not be excluded. In a later analysis, the rate of TCR association differed among HLA loci, with DRB1 alleles having the most associated TCRs and HLA-C alleles having the fewest. When HLA alleles, especially DR and DQ, strongly co-occurred, attributing TCR associations to individual alleles was difficult. The only immune exposure information available for the cohort was CMV serostatus. In a later analysis, HLA-associated TCR beta chains showed more clonal expansion and lower generation probabilities than non-associated chains that were equally common. Broadly in line with IMGT annotations, most TCR beta V segments showed up in productive rearrangements about 87% or about 30% of the time in an earlier analysis of roughly 590 of the donors. In a later genetic analysis, fewer N-insertions in productive TCRs were reported among donors in an Asian-associated ancestry cluster than the roughly 670-donor mean. A cluster of highly shared sequence variants was judged likely to be a technical artifact of the sequencing pipeline. In this cohort, only TCR beta chains were sequenced, and detectable features were limited by the absence of alpha or paired-chain data. According to the authors, the approach could potentially be generalized to other disease states and immunological phenotypes. A further reported finding was that TCR beta sequences accurately predicted the HLA-A and HLA-B alleles for most subjects in the first cohort. An association between a missense DCLRE1C variant and V-gene and J-gene trimming of TCR beta chains was found in a later genetic analysis and replicated in an independent cohort. Because HLA typing was unavailable for some donors at each locus, only the typed subset was used in association tests. In a later analysis, several top co-occurrence clusters were reported to appear linked to parvovirus B19, influenza, CMV and Epstein-Barr virus. In the study, 164 TCR beta chains were listed as associated with cytomegalovirus.

The cohort was made up of roughly 670 healthy bone marrow donors. At the time of sampling, all cohort members were nominally healthy, though unrecorded immune exposures were likely present. CMV serostatus was positive for 250 to 300 and negative for 352 of the 666 cohort members, and was not recorded for this donor. Each donor provided a peripheral blood sample, and peripheral blood mononuclear cells were used for TCR beta sequencing. The Qiagen DNeasy Blood Extraction Kit was used to extract genomic DNA from the blood cell samples. The library was built by means of the immunoSEQ multiplex PCR assay. A mixture of 60 forward primers for TCR Vbeta segments and 13 reverse primers for TCR Jbeta segments was used in the multiplex PCR. Amplification of the CDR3 region of rearranged TCR beta genes was performed with a multiplex PCR assay on genomic DNA. Amplified TCR beta libraries were sequenced as 87-base-pair reads on the Illumina HiSeq System. The original methods were these. A later analysis tallied 75 million to 85 million unique TCR beta chains across the 700 or so repertoires, and about 10 million of those chains were shared by two or more donors. A nearest-neighbor algorithm error-corrected the raw reads and collapsed the reads into unique sequences, merging closely related sequences to remove PCR and sequencing errors. Alignment of CDR3 sequences to IMGT reference sequences was used to assign V, D and J gene segments. Each retained sequence needed at least a six-nucleotide match to both a V gene segment and a J gene segment. A rearrangement was called productive if the CDR3 had no stop codons and remained in frame with V and J, and every other rearrangement was called non-productive. Following IMGT convention, CDR3 was defined as the stretch from the second conserved V-encoded cysteine up to the conserved J-encoded phenylalanine. In an earlier analysis of roughly 580 of the donors, sequences lacking an unambiguous match to a single V gene segment were excluded. In an earlier analysis of several hundred of the donors, V segments were called functional above 56.7% productive rearrangements and were called segregating when the between-donor standard deviation exceeded 5%. A statistical classification framework was built for diagnosing cytomegalovirus status from the catalog of TCR beta chain sequences. A later analysis assigned V and J genes by comparing TCR nucleotide sequences with IMGT/GENE-DB human TR gene sequences. Using the TCRdist pipeline, a later analysis assigned CDR3 sequences along with most-parsimonious VDJ recombination scenarios. A later analysis defined each TCR beta chain by its CDR3 amino acid sequence plus V-gene family, and excluded reads lacking a unique V-gene family. A later analysis removed 600 or so highly shared, low-generation-probability nucleotide sequences to deal with suspected cross-contamination and a sequencing artifact. A later analysis calculated a clonal expansion index for each public chain from normalized within-repertoire ranks of inferred template counts. Generation probabilities in a later analysis came from a VDJ recombination model fitted to out-of-frame rearrangements, and those results were checked against IGoR. In a later analysis, TCR-TCR, TCR-HLA and TCR-CMV co-occurrence was scored with hypergeometric tests, and a repertoire-size bias correction was applied to TCR pairs. To estimate false discovery rates, a later analysis permuted the HLA or CMV assignments 20 times. In a later analysis, co-occurring TCRs were grouped using DBSCAN, with TCRdist sequence similarity added in when clustering inside HLA-allele-positive subsets. For co-occurrence clustering, repertoires with fewer than 30,000 or more than 120,000 public chains were excluded, along with about five repertoires with anomalous nucleotide sharing. In TCRdb, the immuneACCESS table is reduced to in-frame sequences with V and J assigned. These tables do not hold every clone; where another copy was compared, an unresolved V gene accounts for under half, and the others remain unexplained. The DNA was the basis for D and trimming; V, J and clone size are from that table. Here the sample has some 42,000 clones; roughly half occur a single time. The ten largest account for roughly 12% of the sample.

The germline V gene sets CDR1 to MNHEY and CDR2 to SVGAGI. V is pared back by 6 bases and J by 3 bases, with 8 bases lying between the germline termini. Measured from the cysteine to the phenylalanine, the CDR3 is 13 residues long. Kept here is only the CDR3 DNA, which spans 39 bases and is read in frame from base 1. The TCR originated in a human donor in good health. Sequencing was carried out using PBMCs. The chain is made from TRBV6-5 and TRBJ2-2, with TRBD2 perhaps the D gene, on 6 matching bases. This receptor carries the CDR3 CASSSGDTGELFF. At the DNA level, the sequence is TGTGCCAGCAGCTCGGGAGACACCGGGGAGCTGTTTTTT.